This record concerns one T cell receptor (beta chain) sequence. CDR3 length equals 15 residues. Germline-derived CDR1 and CDR2 are SGHDT and YYEEEE. V was clipped by 0 bases and J by 4 bases; unmatched bases: 3. The sample belongs to a study of blood T cell repertoires in COVID-19. As for the study in general: Nucleic acid was either cDNA or gDNA, and it came from T cells, B-cell-depleted T cells, or PBMCs.

Recruitment covered under 25 US areas and drew participants whose ages spanned about 18 to 95 years. Researchers sorted participants into cohorts using their self-reported clinical history. In the study's own analysis: Reference gene primers were amplified, and this amplification served to estimate nucleated cell counts. Method: immunoSEQ multiplex PCR; TCRdb's copy keeps in-frame clones and lacks some. The DNA gave D and trimming, while V, J and clone size come from that table. Among roughly 300,000 clones, roughly 93% were seen once, and the ten largest hold roughly 2%. The sample consisted of PBMCs or T cells enriched from blood (not recorded which). This sequence was found in a woman between 40 and 50 years old with acute COVID-19. The V and J genes are TRBV5-6 and TRBJ2-3, with TRBD1 matching 9 bases. The CDR3 DNA reads as TGTGCCAGCAGCTTGGGGACAGGGGTCGCAGATACGCAGTATTTT. Its translation is CASSLGTGVADTQYF.